Listed below are T cell receptor beta chains from one sample, sequenced in a study of OX40 agonist ivuxolimab in advanced cancers. Using immunoSEQ multiplex PCR, the repertoire was profiled, and TCRdb retains in-frame clones only, with some absent. This table holds around 90,000 clones, 92% found once. The sequenced sample was CD4+ or CD8+ T cells sorted from blood, obtained in a trial of the OX40 agonist ivuxolimab. The source is an adult with an advanced solid tumor such as melanoma, head and neck, liver or kidney cancer. Both conserved end residues are part of each CDR3. A D gene is named only where the DNA matches it firmly. Only some rows state a clone size, as once, few, many or a class for expanded clones.

J gene | clone size | D gene | V gene | CDR3 DNA | CDR3 protein
TRBJ1-3 | - | TRBD1 | TRBV6-5 | TGTGCCAGCAAACAGGGGGGCTCTGGAAACACCATATATTTT | CASKQGGSGNTIYF
TRBJ2-7 | - | TRBD1 | TRBV5-1 | TGCGCCAGCAGCTTGGGGGGGACAGACTCCTACGAGCAGTACTTC | CASSLGGTDSYEQYF
TRBJ2-1 | - | - | TRBV6-5 | TGTGCCACCGGGGCCAGCTCCTACAATGAGCAGTTCTTC | CATGASSYNEQFF
TRBJ1-4 | - | - | TRBV11-3 | TGTGCCAGCAGCTTAAGGGCAACGAATGAAAAACTGTTTTTT | CASSLRATNEKLFF
TRBJ2-1 | - | - | TRBV5-5 | TGTGCCAGCAGCTTAGCGGTACCAAACAATGAGCAGTTCTTC | CASSLAVPNNEQFF
TRBJ1-5 | - | TRBD1 | TRBV28 | TGTGCCAGCAGGGGTGGACAGGGGAGGAGCAATCAGCCCCAGCATTTT | CASRGGQGRSNQPQHF
TRBJ2-3 | - | - | TRBV6-1 | TGTGCCAGCATGGCCGAGTGGGGCATCACAGATACGCAGTATTTT | CASMAEWGITDTQYF
TRBJ2-1 | - | - | TRBV7-9 | TGTGCCAGCAGCTTAGCGATGGGACCGGGGGACAATGAGCAGTTCTTC | CASSLAMGPGDNEQFF
TRBJ2-7 | - | - | TRBV11-2 | TGTGCCAGCAGCCGGTCTCCCTCCTACGAGCAGTACTTC | CASSRSPSYEQYF
TRBJ1-2 | - | - | TRBV7-8 | TGTGCCAGCAGCTCGGCCGGGACTGGTTACTATGGCTACACCTTC | CASSSAGTGYYGYTF
TRBJ1-3 | once | - | TRBV5-4 | TGTGCCAGCAGCTTGTATGCGTCTGGAAACACCATATATTTT | CASSLYASGNTIYF
TRBJ2-7 | - | - | TRBV19 | TGTGCCAGTAGGCCCTACAGGGACTCCTACGAGCAGTACTTC | CASRPYRDSYEQYF
TRBJ1-2 | - | - | TRBV18 | TGTGCCAGCTCACCCCCCTCGGGAGGGAGTCGTGGCTACACCTTC | CASSPPSGGSRGYTF
TRBJ1-5 | - | - | TRBV19 | TGTGCCAGTAGTACCCCGGGACTGGGAAATCAGCCCCAGCATTTT | CASSTPGLGNQPQHF